This T cell receptor (beta chain) was identified in a study of control samples from healthy donors and cancer patients. Clones were sequenced by immunoSEQ multiplex PCR, and TCRdb holds only the in-frame ones, with some missing. The sample contains 78,000 or so clones, about 90% of which appear only once. The CDR3 covers 15 residues. The junction had 5 bases not matched to a gene; V was cut back by 1 base and J by 5 bases. In germline, CDR1 is SGHTA, CDR2 FQGNSA. This rearrangement joins TRBV7-2 to TRBJ2-1, with 7 bases lining up with TRBD2. Sample: blood. The sequence came from a woman between 50 and 59 years old in good health. The chain's CDR3 is CASSLVPSGNNEQFF. The CDR3 DNA follows: TGTGCCAGCAGCTTAGTGCCTAGCGGAAACAATGAGCAGTTCTTC. Drawing the rest from reference TRBV7-2 and TRBJ2-1, the complete variable domain is GAGVSQSPSNKVTEKGKDVELRCDPISGHTALYWYRQSLGQGLEFLIYFQGNSAPDKSGLPSDRFSAERTGGSVSTLTIQRTQQEDSAVYLCASSLVPSGNNEQFFGPGTRLTVL.